This T cell receptor beta chain was identified during a study of Ad26.COV2.S vaccination and SARS-CoV-2 variants. Treatment given: some 19 received Ad26.COV2.S at low or high dose, single or two shots; roughly five received placebo; per-sample allocation not given. Samples came from day 63 after the first vaccine or placebo injection. The donor's status was that of an adult aged 18-55 years in Boston. The CDR3 covers 17 residues. Germline loops: CDR1 SGHAT, CDR2 FQNNGV. The ends lost 3 bases at V and 3 bases at J; junction bases unmatched: 12. Assay used: immunoSEQ multiplex PCR; TCRdb lists only in-frame clones, some missing. The sample gives roughly 400,000 clones, around nine tenths of which show up once; around 2% is in the top ten.

The sample here was peripheral blood, taken in a trial of Ad26.COV2.S vaccine versus placebo. The receptor was derived from a person between 18 and 59 years old who received the Ad26.COV2.S COVID-19 vaccine or a placebo. V and J are TRBV11-2 and TRBJ1-2, with 8 positions matching TRBD1. The CDR3 protein is CASSFAAGYRGDYGYTF. In nucleotides, the CDR3 is TGTGCCAGCAGCTTCGCTGCCGGGTACAGGGGGGACTATGGCTACACCTTC.